Below are 14 T cell receptor beta chains sequenced from a single sample in a study of cytomegalovirus exposure and HLA in healthy donors. Researchers ran the PCR with 60 Vbeta and 13 Jbeta primers. Using immunoSEQ multiplex PCR, the repertoire was profiled, and TCRdb retains in-frame clones only, with some absent. The profile shows approximately 93,000 clones, over 75% of them singletons. The sequenced material came from PBMCs. The receptors originated from a man aged 50 to 59 in good health and CMV-seronegative.

The chain's CDR3 is CASSPWGQGAGETQYF. CDR3 coding DNA: TGTGCCAGCAGCCCCTGGGGACAGGGGGCCGGAGAGACCCAGTACTTC. The chain employs TRBV9 and TRBJ2-5, with 12 bases lining up with TRBD1. V trimming: 4 bases; J trimming: 4 bases; junction bases outside the gene matches: 8. Germline assignment: CDR1 SGDLS and CDR2 YYNGEE. This CDR3 is 16 amino acids long.

V gene TRBV2 combines with J gene TRBJ1-1; weak D call: TRBD1 (6 bases). V was clipped by 8 bases and J by 0 bases, with 13 bases between them. Germline assignment: CDR1 SNHLY and CDR2 FYNNEI. CDR3 length: 14 residues. This chain's CDR3 is CASVVQGLNTEAFF. The DNA for the CDR3 is TGTGCCAGCGTCGTACAGGGACTGAACACTGAAGCTTTCTTT. Combining the CDR3 with reference TRBV2 and TRBJ1-1 gives the whole variable domain EPEVTQTPSHQVTQMGQEVILRCVPISNHLYFYWYRQILGQKVEFLVSFYNNEISEKSEIFDDQFSVERPDGSNFTLKIRSTKLEDSAMYFCASVVQGLNTEAFFGQGTRLTVV.

The chain employs TRBV6-5 and TRBJ2-5, with D unclear. The end of the DNA aligns better with TRBJ2-7, so the J call may be wrong. Germline values: CDR1 MNHEY, CDR2 SVGAGI. This CDR3 has 13 amino acids. Here the CDR3 DNA reads TGTGCCAGCAGTTACTCACCCTCCTACGAGCAGTACTTC. Amino acid sequence: CASSYSPSYEQYF.

The V gene is TRBV5-1, the J gene TRBJ1-1, with D uncertain. The CDR3 runs 13 residues. In germline, CDR1 is SGHRS, CDR2 YFSETQ. Trimming pared 2 bases from V and 4 bases from J, leaving 9 bases between. This CDR3 reads CASSFSATTEAFF. DNA for the CDR3: TGCGCCAGCAGCTTCTCAGCGACCACTGAAGCTTTCTTT.

This clone was seen a single time. The chain carries TRBV9 and TRBJ2-1, with 8 bases aligning to TRBD2. V shed 0 bases, J shed 0 bases, and the junction held 5 bases outside the gene matches. This CDR3 has 17 amino acids. Germline V CDR1 and CDR2: SGDLS, YYNGEE. CDR3 coding DNA: TGTGCCAGCAGCGTAGGGGTTAGCGGGATCTCCTACAATGAGCAGTTCTTC. Its translation is CASSVGVSGISYNEQFF.

This clone appeared once. For the CDR3, the DNA is TGTGCCAGCAGTACGGGAGGGGACTCCTACGAGCAGTACTTC. Its protein product is CASSTGGDSYEQYF. This sequence joins TRBV28 and TRBJ2-7; TRBD2 aligns across 8 bases. The junction had 3 bases not matched to a gene; V was cut back by 5 bases and J by 0 bases. The CDR3 has 14 amino acids. Germline CDR1 and CDR2: MDHEN and SYDVKM.

V and J are TRBV5-6 and TRBJ2-5; 9 bases match TRBD2. This CDR3 has 16 amino acids. CDR1 is SGHDT, CDR2 YYEEEE, per germline. The V gene end was trimmed by 3 bases and the J gene end by 11 bases; junction bases not matched to a gene: 17. The CDR3 nucleotides read TGTGCCAGCAGCTCCCCAGGTAGCGGGAGCCCAGGAGAGCAGTACTTC. This encodes CASSSPGSGSPGEQYF.

This clone was counted a few times. This chain connects TRBV6-6 to TRBJ2-1; 8 bases fit TRBD2. Germline loops: CDR1 MNHNY, CDR2 SVGAGI (reference sequence). V lost 5 bases to trimming and J lost 6 bases; unmatched junction nucleotides: 9. This CDR3 contains 15 residues. This CDR3 is CASSAPGLVGNEQFF. The DNA of the CDR3 is TGTGCCAGCAGTGCTCCGGGACTAGTAGGCAATGAGCAGTTCTTC.

J is TRBJ2-1 and V is TRBV28, with TRBD2 identical over 8 bases. V lost 5 bases to trimming and J lost 16 bases; unmatched junction nucleotides: 19. Germline V gene sequence: CDR1 MDHEN, CDR2 SYDVKM. The CDR3 consists of 15 residues. CDR3 bases: TGTGCCAGCAGTCCCCCGAAGAGTGGGACTAGACCTGAATTCTTC. The encoded protein is CASSPPKSGTRPEFF.

The rearrangement links TRBV5-1 to TRBJ2-3; no firm D call. V gave up 5 bases and J gave up 4 bases, with 11 bases separating them. CDR3 length equals 13 residues. Germline V gene data show CDR1 as SGHRS and CDR2 as YFSETQ. The CDR3 loop reads CASRPGFADTQYF. In DNA form, the CDR3 reads TGCGCCAGCAGGCCCGGGTTCGCAGATACGCAGTATTTT.

V usage is TRBV4-3 and J usage is TRBJ1-2; 11 positions match TRBD1. The CDR3 extends over 14 amino acids. Losses at the gene ends were 4 bases for V and 8 bases for J; bases not matched to a gene: 6. Germline V gene sequence: CDR1 LGHNA, CDR2 YSLEER. The CDR3 loop reads CASSPDRGQVGYTF. The CDR3 bases are TGCGCCAGCAGCCCGGACAGGGGGCAGGTGGGCTACACCTTC.

The table lists this clone with a few counts. The chain joins TRBV10-3 to TRBJ1-5; possibly TRBD1 for D (6 bases). This CDR3 region has 15 residues. Germline V gene sequence: CDR1 ENHRY, CDR2 SYGVKD. The V end lost 6 bases, the J end lost 0 bases, and 12 bases lay between the germline ends. The CDR3 protein is CAIRPTGDSNQPQHF. The DNA for the CDR3 is TGTGCCATCAGGCCGACAGGAGATAGCAATCAGCCCCAGCATTTT.

This chain connects TRBV25-1 to TRBJ2-7, with 12 bases identical to TRBD1. Trimming removed 4 bases from V and 5 bases from J; junction bases left unmatched: 6. This CDR3 has 15 amino acids. Germline CDR1 reads MGHDK; CDR2 reads SYGVNS. This chain's CDR3 is CASSGRGQGAHEQYF. In DNA, the CDR3 is TGTGCCAGCAGTGGCAGGGGACAGGGGGCTCACGAGCAGTACTTC.

This clone appeared once. The DNA for the CDR3 is TGTGCCAGCAGTTGGGACAGTGTCCTAGATACGCAGTATTTT. This codes for CASSWDSVLDTQYF. The chain carries TRBV6-5 and TRBJ2-3; 7 positions match TRBD1. The junction had 6 bases not matched to a gene; V was cut back by 4 bases and J by 5 bases. Per germline, CDR1 MNHEY and CDR2 SVGAGI. CDR3 length equals 14 residues.